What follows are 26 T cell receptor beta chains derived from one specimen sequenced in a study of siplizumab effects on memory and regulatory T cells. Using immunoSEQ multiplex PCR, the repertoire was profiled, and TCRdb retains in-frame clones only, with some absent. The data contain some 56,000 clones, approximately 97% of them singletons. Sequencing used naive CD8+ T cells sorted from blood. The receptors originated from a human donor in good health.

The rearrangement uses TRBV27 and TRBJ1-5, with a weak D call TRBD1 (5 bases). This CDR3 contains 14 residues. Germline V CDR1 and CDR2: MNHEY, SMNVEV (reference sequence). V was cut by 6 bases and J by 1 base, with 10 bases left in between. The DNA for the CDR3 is TGTGCCAGCAGATCCCGGGACAGCAATCAGCCCCAGCATTTT. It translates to CASRSRDSNQPQHF.

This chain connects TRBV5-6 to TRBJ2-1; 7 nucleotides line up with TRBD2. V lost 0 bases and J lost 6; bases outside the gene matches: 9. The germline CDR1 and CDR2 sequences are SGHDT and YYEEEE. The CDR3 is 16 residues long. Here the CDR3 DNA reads TGTGCCAGCAGCTTGGCCGGGGCGGGAGATGGCAATGAGCAGTTCTTC. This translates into CASSLAGAGDGNEQFF.

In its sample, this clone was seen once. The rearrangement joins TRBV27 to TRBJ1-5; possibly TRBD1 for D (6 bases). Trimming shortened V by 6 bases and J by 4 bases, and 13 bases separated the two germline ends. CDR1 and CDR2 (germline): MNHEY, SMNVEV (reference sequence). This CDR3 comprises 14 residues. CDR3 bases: TGTGCCAGCAGGATACAGGGTTGGAATCAGCCCCAGCATTTT. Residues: CASRIQGWNQPQHF.

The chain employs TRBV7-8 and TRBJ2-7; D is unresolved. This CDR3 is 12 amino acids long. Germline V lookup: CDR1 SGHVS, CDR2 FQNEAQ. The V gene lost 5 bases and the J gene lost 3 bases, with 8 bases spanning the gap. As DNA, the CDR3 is TGTGCCAGCAGCCGCGGTGACTACGAGCAGTACTTC. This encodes CASSRGDYEQYF.

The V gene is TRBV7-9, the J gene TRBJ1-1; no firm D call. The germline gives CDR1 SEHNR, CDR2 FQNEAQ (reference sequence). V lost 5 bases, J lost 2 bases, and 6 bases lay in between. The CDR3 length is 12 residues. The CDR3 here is CASSDENTEAFF. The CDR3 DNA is TGTGCCAGCAGCGACGAAAACACTGAAGCTTTCTTT.

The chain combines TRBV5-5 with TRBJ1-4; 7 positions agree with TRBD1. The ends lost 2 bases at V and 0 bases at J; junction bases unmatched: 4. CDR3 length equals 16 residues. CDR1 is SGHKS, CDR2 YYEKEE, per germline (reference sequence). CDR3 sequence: CASSFGDSPTNEKLFF. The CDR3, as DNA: TGTGCCAGCAGCTTTGGGGACAGCCCAACTAATGAAAAACTGTTTTTT.

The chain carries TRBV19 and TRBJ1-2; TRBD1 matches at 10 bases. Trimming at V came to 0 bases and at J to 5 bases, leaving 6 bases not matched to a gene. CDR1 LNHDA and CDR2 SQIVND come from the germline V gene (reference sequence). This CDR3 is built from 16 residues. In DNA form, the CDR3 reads TGTGCCAGTAGTATAGATCAGACAGGGGGCTGGTATGGCTACACCTTC. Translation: CASSIDQTGGWYGYTF.

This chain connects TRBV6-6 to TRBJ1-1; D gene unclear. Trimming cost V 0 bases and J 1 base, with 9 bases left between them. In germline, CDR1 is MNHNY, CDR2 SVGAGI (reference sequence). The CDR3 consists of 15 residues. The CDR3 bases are TGTGCCAGCAGTTACTCGTTAGGCTCGAACACTGAAGCTTTCTTT. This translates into CASSYSLGSNTEAFF.

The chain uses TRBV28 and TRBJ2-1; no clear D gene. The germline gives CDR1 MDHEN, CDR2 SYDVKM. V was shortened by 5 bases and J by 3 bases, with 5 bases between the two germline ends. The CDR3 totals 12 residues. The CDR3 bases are TGTGCCAGCAGTCTAGGCTACAATGAGCAGTTCTTC. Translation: CASSLGYNEQFF.

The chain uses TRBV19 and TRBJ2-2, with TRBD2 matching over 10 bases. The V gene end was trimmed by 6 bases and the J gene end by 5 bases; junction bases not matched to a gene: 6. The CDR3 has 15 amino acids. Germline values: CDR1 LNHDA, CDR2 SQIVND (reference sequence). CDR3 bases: TGTGCCAGTAGACCCCTAGCGGGAGTTACCGGGGAGCTGTTTTTT. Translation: CASRPLAGVTGELFF.

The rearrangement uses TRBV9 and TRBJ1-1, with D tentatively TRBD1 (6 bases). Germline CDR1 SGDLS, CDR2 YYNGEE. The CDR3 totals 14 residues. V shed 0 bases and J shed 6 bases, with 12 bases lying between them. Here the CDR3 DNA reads TGTGCCAGCAGCGTAGGTCAGGGGCAGGCTGAAGCTTTCTTT. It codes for CASSVGQGQAEAFF.

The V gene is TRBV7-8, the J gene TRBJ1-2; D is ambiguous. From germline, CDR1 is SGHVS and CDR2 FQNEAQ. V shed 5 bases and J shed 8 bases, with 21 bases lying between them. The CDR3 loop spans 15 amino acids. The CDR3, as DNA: TGTGCCAGCAGCCCTCCGGCGGGCCAGGTTCGGGGCTACACCTTC. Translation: CASSPPAGQVRGYTF.

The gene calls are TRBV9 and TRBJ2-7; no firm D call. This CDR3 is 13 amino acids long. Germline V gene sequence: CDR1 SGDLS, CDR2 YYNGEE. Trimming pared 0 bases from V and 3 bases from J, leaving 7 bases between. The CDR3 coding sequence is TGTGCCAGCAGCGTAGCTGAAGGCTACGAGCAGTACTTC. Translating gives CASSVAEGYEQYF.

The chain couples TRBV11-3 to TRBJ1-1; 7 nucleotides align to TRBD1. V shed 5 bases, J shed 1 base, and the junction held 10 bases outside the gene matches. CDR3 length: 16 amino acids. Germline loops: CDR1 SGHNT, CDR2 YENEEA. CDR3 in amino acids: CASSPNPTGRNTEAFF. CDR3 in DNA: TGTGCCAGCAGCCCCAACCCGACAGGGAGGAACACTGAAGCTTTCTTT.

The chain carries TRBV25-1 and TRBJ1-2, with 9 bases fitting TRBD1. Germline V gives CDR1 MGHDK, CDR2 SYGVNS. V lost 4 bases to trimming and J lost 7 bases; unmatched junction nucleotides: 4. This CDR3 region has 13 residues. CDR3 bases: TGTGCCAGCAGTGTTGACAGGGGGATTGGCTACACCTTC. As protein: CASSVDRGIGYTF.

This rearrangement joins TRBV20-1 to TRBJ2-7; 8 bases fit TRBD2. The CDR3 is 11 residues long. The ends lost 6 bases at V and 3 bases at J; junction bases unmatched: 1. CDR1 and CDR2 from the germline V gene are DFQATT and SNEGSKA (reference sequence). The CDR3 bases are TGCAGTGCGGGACTAGACTACGAGCAGTACTTC. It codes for CSAGLDYEQYF.

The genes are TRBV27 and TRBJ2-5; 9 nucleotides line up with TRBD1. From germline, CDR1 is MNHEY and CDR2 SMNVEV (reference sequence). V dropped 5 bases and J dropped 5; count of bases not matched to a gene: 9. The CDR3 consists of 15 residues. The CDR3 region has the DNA TGTGCCAGCAGTGCCAACAGGGGGCGCAAGGAGACCCAGTACTTC. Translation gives CASSANRGRKETQYF.

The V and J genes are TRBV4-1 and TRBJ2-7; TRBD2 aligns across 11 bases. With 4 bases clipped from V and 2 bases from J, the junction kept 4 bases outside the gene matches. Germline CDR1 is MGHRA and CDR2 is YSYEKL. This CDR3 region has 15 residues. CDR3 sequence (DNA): TGCGCCAGCAGCCCATTAGCGGGAGGGCCCTACGAGCAGTACTTC. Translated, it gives CASSPLAGGPYEQYF.

The CDR3 bases are TGTGCCAGCAGTGAACTAGAAGCCCTCTCCTACAATGAGCAGTTCTTC. Translating it yields CASSELEALSYNEQFF. The V call is TRBV6-1, the J call TRBJ2-1; D is unresolved. V lost 2 bases to trimming and J lost 0 bases, with 11 bases between them. The CDR3 has 16 amino acids. Germline CDR1 reads MNHNS; CDR2 reads SASEGT.

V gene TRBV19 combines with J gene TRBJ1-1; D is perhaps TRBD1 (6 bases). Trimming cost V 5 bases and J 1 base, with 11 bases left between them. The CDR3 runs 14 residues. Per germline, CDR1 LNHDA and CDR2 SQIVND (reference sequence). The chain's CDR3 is CASSYGTPNTEAFF. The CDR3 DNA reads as TGTGCCAGTAGTTACGGGACACCGAACACTGAAGCTTTCTTT.

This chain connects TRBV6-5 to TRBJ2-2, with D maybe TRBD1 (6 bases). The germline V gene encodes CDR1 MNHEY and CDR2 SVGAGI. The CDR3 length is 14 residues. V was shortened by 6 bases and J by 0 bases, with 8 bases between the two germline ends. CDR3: CASRGHTNTGELFF. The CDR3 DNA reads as TGTGCCAGCAGGGGACATACGAACACCGGGGAGCTGTTTTTT.

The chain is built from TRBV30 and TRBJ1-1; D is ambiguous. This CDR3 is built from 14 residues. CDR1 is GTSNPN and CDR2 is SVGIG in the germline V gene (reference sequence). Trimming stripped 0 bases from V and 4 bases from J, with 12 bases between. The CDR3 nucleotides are TGTGCCTGGAGTGTACACGTGGAAGGCACTGAAGCTTTCTTT. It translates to CAWSVHVEGTEAFF.

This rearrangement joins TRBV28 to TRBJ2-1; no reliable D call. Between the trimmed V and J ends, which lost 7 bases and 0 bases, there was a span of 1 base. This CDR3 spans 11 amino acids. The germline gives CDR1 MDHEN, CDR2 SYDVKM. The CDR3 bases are TGTGCCAGCAACTCCTACAATGAGCAGTTCTTC. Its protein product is CASNSYNEQFF. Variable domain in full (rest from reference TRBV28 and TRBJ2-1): DVKVTQSSRYLVKRTGEKVFLECVQDMDHENMFWYRQDPGLGLRLIYFSYDVKMKEKGDIPEGYSVSREKKERFSLILESASTNQTSMYLCASNSYNEQFFGPGTRLTVL.

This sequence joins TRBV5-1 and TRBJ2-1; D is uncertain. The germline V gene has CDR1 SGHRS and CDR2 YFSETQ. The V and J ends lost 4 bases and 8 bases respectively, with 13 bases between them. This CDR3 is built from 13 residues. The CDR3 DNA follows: TGCGCCAGCAGCGCGGTTCGTGGCGATGAGCAGTTCTTC. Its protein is CASSAVRGDEQFF.

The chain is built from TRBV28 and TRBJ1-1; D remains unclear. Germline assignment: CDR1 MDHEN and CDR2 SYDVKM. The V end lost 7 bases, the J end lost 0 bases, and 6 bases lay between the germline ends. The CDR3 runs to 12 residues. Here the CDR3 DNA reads TGTGCCAGCACAGCTATGAACACTGAAGCTTTCTTT. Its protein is CASTAMNTEAFF.

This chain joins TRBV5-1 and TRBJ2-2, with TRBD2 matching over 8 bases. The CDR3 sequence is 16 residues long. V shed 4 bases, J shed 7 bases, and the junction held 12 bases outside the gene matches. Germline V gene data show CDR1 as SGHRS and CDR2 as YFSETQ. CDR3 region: CASSPTGTRFDGELFF. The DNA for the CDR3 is TGCGCCAGCAGCCCTACCGGGACTAGGTTCGACGGGGAGCTGTTTTTT. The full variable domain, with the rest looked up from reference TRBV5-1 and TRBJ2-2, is KAGVTQTPRYLIKTRGQQVTLSCSPISGHRSVSWYQQTPGQGLQFLFEYFSETQRNKGNFPGRFSGRQFSNSRSEMNVSTLELGDSALYLCASSPTGTRFDGELFFGEGSRLTVL.